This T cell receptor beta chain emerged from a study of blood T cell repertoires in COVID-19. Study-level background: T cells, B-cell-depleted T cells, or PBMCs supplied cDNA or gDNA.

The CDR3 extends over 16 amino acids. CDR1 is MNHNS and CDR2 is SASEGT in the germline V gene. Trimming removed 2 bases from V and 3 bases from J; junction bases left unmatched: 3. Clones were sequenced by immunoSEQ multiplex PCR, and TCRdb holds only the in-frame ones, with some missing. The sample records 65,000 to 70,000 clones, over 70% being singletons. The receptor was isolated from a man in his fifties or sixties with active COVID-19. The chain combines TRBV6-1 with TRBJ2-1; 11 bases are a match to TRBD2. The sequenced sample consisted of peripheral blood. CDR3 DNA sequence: TGTGCCAGCAGTGAAAGTCTAGCGGGAGGCTACAATGAGCAGTTCTTC. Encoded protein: CASSESLAGGYNEQFF.